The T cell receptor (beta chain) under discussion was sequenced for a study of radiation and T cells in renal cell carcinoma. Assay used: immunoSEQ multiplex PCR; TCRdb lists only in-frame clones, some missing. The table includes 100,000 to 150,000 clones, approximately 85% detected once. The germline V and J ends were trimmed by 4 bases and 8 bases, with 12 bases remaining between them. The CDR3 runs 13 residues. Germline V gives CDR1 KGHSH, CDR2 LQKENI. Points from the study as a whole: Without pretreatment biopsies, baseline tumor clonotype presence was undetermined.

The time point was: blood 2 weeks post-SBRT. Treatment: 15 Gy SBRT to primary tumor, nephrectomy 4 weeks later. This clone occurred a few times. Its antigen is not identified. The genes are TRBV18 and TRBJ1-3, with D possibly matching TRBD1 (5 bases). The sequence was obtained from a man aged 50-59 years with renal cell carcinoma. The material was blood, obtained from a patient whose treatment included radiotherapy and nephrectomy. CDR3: CASSRQDRDTIYF. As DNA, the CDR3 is TGTGCCAGCTCACGACAAGACAGAGACACCATATATTTT.